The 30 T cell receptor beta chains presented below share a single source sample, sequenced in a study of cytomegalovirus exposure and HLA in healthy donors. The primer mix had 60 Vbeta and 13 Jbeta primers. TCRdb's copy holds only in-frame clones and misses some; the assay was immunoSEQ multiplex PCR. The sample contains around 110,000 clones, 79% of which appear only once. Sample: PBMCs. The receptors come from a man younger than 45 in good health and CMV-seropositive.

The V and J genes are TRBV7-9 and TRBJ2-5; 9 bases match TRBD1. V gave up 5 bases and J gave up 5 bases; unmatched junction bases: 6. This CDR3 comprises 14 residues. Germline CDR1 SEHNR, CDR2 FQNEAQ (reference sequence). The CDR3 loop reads CASSRTGGWETQYF. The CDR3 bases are TGTGCCAGCAGCCGAACAGGGGGCTGGGAGACCCAGTACTTC.

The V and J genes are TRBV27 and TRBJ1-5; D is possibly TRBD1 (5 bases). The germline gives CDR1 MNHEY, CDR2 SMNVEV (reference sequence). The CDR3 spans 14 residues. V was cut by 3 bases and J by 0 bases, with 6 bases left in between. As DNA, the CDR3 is TGTGCCAGCAGTTTGGGGCCTAGCAATCAGCCCCAGCATTTT. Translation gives CASSLGPSNQPQHF.

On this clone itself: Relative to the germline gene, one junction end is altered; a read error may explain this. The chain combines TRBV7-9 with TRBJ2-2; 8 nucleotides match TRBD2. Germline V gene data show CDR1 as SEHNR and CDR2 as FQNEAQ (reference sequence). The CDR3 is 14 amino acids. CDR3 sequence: CSSRAGANTGELFF. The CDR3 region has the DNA TGTTCCAGCCGAGCGGGGGCGAACACCGGGGAGCTGTTTTTT. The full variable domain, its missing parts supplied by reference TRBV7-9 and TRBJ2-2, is DTGVSQNPRHKITKRGQNVTFRCDPISEHNRLYWYRQTLGQGPEFLTYFQNEAQLEKSRLLSDRFSAERPKGSFSTLEIQRTEQGDSAMYLCSSRAGANTGELFFGEGSRLTVL.

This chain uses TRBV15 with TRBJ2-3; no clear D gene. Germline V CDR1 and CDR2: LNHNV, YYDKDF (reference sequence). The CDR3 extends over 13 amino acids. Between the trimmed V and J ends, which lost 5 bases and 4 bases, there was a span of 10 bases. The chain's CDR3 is CATSVRGSDTQYF. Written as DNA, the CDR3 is TGTGCCACCAGCGTACGCGGTTCAGATACGCAGTATTTT. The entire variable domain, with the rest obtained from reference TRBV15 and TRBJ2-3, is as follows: DAMVIQNPRYQVTQFGKPVTLSCSQTLNHNVMYWYQQKSSQAPKLLFHYYDKDFNNEADTPDNFQSRRPNTSFCFLDIRSPGLGDTAMYLCATSVRGSDTQYFGPGTRLTVL.

The chain's CDR3 is CAISGTSSSGNTIYF. As DNA, the CDR3 is TGTGCCATCAGTGGTACTTCGTCCTCTGGAAACACCATATATTTT. This chain links TRBV10-3 with TRBJ1-3, with D uncertain. Looked up from germline, CDR1 is ENHRY and CDR2 is SYGVKD. V shed 4 bases and J shed 0 bases, with 10 bases lying between them. This CDR3 region has 15 residues.

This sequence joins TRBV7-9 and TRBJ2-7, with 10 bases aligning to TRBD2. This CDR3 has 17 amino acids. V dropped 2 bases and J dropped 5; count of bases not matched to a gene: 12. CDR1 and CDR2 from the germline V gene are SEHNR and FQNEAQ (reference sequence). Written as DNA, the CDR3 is TGTGCCAGCAGCTTAACCCTAGCGGGAGTTTTTCCCCACGAGCAGTACTTC. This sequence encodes CASSLTLAGVFPHEQYF.

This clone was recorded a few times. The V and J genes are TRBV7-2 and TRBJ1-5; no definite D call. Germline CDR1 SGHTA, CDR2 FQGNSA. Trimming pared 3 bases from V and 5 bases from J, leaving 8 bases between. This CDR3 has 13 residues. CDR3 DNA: TGTGCCAGCAGCTTTGGGAGATATCAGCCCCAGCATTTT. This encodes CASSFGRYQPQHF.

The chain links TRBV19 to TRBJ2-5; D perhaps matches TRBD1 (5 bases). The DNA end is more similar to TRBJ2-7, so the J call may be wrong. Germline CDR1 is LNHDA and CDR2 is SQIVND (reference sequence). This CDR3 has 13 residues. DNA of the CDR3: TGTGCCAGTAGTATTGACAGATCTAGCGAGCAGTACTTC. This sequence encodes CASSIDRSSEQYF.

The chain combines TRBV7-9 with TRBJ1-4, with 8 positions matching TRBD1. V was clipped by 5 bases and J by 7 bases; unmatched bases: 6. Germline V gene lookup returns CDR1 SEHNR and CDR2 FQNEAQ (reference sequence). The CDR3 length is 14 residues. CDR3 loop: CASSRGTGREKLFF. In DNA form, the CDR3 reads TGTGCCAGCAGCCGCGGGACAGGACGTGAAAAACTGTTTTTT.

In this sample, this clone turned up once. The CDR3 reads CASSEGQGDRAFF. In DNA form, the CDR3 reads TGTGCCAGCAGCGAGGGACAGGGGGACAGAGCTTTCTTT. J is TRBJ1-1 and V is TRBV5-4; TRBD1 aligns across 11 bases. The germline V gene has CDR1 SGHNT and CDR2 YYREEE (reference sequence). The junction had 6 bases not matched to a gene; V was cut back by 4 bases and J by 10 bases. The CDR3 is 13 amino acids.

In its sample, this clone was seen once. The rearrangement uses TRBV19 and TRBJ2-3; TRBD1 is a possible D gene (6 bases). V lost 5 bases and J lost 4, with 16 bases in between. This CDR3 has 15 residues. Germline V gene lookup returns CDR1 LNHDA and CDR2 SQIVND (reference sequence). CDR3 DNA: TGTGCCAGTAGTTTACAGGGAAACCAGGCAGATACGCAGTATTTT. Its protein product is CASSLQGNQADTQYF.

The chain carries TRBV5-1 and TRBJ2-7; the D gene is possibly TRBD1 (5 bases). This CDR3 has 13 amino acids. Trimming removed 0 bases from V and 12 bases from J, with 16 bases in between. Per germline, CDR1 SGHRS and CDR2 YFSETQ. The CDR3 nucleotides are TGCGCCAGCAGCTTGGGGCAGGGAAGGCCTTGGTACTTC. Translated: CASSLGQGRPWYF.

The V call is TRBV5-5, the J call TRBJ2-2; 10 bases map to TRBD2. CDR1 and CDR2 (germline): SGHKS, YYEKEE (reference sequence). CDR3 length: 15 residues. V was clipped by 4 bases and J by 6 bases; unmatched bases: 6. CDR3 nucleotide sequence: TGTGCCAGCAGCACTCTAGCGGGAGTGGCCGGGGAGCTGTTTTTT. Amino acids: CASSTLAGVAGELFF.

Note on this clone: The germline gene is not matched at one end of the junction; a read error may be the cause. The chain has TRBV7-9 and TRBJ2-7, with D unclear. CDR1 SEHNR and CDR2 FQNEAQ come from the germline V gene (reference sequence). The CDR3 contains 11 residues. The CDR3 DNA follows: TGTTCCAGCAGCGCTAACTACGAGCAGTACTTC. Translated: CSSSANYEQYF.

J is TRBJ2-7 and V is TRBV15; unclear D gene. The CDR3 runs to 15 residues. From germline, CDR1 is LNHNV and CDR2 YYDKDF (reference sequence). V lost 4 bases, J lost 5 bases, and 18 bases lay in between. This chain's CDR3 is CATSKSRVIQDEQYF. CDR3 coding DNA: TGTGCCACCAGCAAGAGTCGAGTCATTCAGGACGAGCAGTACTTC.

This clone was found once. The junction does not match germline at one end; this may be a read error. In nucleotides, the CDR3 is TGTTCCAGCAGCTTCGGACTAGCGGAGGGGGAGACCCAGTACTTC. This encodes CSSSFGLAEGETQYF. The chain is built from TRBV7-9 and TRBJ2-5; 10 bases match TRBD2. This CDR3 contains 15 residues. CDR1 and CDR2 (germline): SEHNR, FQNEAQ (reference sequence).

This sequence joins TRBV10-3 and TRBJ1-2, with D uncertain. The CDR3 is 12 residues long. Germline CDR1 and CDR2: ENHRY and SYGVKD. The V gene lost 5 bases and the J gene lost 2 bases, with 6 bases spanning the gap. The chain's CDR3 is CAISQVNYGYTF. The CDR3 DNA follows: TGTGCCATCAGTCAGGTGAACTATGGCTACACCTTC.

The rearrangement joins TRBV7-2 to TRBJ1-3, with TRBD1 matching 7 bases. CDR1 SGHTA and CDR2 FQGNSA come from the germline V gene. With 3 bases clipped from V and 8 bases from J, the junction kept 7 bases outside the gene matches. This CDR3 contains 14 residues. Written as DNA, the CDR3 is TGTGCCAGCAGCTTGATGACAGGGACGGACACCATATATTTT. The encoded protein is CASSLMTGTDTIYF.

The CDR3, as DNA: TGCGCCAGCAGCCAAGCCTTGGACATGGCCGGTCAGTACTTC. Amino acids: CASSQALDMAGQYF. The chain recombines TRBV4-1 with TRBJ2-4; tentative D call: TRBD1 (5 bases). V gave up 1 base and J gave up 12 bases, with 16 bases separating them. Looked up from germline, CDR1 is MGHRA and CDR2 is YSYEKL. The CDR3 consists of 14 residues.

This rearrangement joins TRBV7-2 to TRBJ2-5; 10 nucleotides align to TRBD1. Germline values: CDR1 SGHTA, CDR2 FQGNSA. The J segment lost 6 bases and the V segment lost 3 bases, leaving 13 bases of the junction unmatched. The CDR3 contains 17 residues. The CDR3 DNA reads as TGTGCCAGCAGCTTCCACCGAGGGACAGGGGTGGATAAGACCCAGTACTTC. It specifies CASSFHRGTGVDKTQYF.

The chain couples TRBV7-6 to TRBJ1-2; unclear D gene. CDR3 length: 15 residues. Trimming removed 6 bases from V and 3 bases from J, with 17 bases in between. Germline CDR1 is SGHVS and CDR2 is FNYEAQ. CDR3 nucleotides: TGTGCCAGCAGTCTAGCGGGTGGTTTGGACTATGGCTACACCTTC. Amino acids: CASSLAGGLDYGYTF.

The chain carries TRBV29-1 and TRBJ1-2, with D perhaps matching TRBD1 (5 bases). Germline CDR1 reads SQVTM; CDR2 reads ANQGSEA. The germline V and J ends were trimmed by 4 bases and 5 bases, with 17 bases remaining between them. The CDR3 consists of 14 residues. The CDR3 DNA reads TGCAGCGTTGTGTTGCGGGGGGAGGGGTATGGCTACACCTTC. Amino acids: CSVVLRGEGYGYTF.

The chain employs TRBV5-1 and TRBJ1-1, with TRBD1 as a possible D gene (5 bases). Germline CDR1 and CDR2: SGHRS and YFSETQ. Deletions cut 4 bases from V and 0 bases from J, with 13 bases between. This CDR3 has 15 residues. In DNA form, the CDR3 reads TGCGCCAGCAGCACAGGACGGACTATGAACACTGAAGCTTTCTTT. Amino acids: CASSTGRTMNTEAFF.

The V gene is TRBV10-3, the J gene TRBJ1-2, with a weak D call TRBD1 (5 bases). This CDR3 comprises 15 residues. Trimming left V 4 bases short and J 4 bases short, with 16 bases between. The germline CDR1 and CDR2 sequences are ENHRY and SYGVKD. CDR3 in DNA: TGTGCCATCAGTGTAGTAAGAGACAGCATCTATGGCTACACCTTC. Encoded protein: CAISVVRDSIYGYTF.

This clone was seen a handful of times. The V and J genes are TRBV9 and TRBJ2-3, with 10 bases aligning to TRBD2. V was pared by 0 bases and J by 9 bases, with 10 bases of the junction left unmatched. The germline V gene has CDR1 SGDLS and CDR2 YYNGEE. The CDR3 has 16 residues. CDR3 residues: CASSVVGSGGPGTQYF. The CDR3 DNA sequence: TGTGCCAGCAGCGTAGTAGGTAGCGGGGGGCCGGGGACGCAGTATTTT.

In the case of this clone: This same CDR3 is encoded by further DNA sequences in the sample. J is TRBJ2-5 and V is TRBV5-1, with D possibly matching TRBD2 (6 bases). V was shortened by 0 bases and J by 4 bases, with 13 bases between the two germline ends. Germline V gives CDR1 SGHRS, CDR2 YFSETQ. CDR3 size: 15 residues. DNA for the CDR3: TGCGCCAGCAGCTTGGCGCTGGCCGGGGGAGAGACCCAGTACTTC. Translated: CASSLALAGGETQYF.

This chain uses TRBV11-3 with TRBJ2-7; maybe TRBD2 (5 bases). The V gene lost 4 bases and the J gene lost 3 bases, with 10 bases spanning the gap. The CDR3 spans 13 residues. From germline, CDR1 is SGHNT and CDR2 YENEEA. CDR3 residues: CASSSPRVYEQYF. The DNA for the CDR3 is TGTGCCAGCAGCTCCCCGCGGGTCTACGAGCAGTACTTC.

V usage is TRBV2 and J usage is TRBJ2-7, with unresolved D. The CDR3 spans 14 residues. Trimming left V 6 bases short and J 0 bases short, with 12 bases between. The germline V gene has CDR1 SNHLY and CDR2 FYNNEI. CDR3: CASSATVSSYEQYF. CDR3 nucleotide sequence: TGTGCCAGCAGCGCGACTGTTAGCTCCTACGAGCAGTACTTC.

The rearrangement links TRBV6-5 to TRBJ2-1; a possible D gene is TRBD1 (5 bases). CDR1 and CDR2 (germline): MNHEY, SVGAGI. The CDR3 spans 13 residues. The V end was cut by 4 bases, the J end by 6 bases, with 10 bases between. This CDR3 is CASSFGQGNEQFF. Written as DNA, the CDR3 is TGTGCCAGCAGTTTCGGCCAGGGCAATGAGCAGTTCTTC.

The CDR3: CASGMTGDEQFF. CDR3 in DNA: TGTGCCAGCGGCATGACAGGGGATGAGCAGTTCTTC. This sequence joins TRBV6-5 and TRBJ2-1, with TRBD1 identical over 8 bases. With 8 bases clipped from V and 8 bases from J, the junction kept 5 bases outside the gene matches. Per the germline V gene, CDR1 is MNHEY and CDR2 is SVGAGI. This CDR3 region has 12 residues.